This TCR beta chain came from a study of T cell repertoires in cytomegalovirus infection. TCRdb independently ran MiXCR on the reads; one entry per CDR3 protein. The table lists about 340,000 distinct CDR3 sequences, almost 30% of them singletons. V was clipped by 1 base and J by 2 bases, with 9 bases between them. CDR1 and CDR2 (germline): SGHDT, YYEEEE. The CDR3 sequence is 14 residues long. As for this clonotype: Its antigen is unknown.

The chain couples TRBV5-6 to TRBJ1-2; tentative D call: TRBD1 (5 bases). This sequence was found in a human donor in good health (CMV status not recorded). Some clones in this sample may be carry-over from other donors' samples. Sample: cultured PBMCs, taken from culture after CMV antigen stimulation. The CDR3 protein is CASSLKGPNYGYTF. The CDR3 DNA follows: TGTGCCAGCAGCTTGAAGGGACCCAACTATGGCTACACCTTC.